Included here is one T cell receptor beta chain sequence, with context. Its target antigen remains unknown. No per-base quality is available; no much larger clone lies one base away. This record belongs to a study of technical replicates of blood from a handful of donors (dated by TCRdb to 2015 to 2018). V trim: 5 bases; J trim: 7 bases; unmatched bases: 8. The CDR3 spans 13 residues, from the cysteine through the phenylalanine. The read is trimmed to its CDR3 DNA, 39 bases read in frame from base 1. Sequences SGHTA (CDR1) and FQGNSA (CDR2) are obtained from the germline V gene. The receptor library was made with the immunoSEQ multiplex PCR assay. What TCRdb holds here is the immuneACCESS table cut down to in-frame rearrangements. Part of the clones is not present; checked against another copy, under half of the missing clones reflect an unresolved V gene, and the others are unexplained. The sample table holds roughly 72,000 clones, of which approximately 96% were seen once. The ten largest clones capture roughly 0.3% of the sample.

The sample taken for sequencing was T cells isolated from PBMCs. The receptor was derived from a human donor in good health. The rearrangement combines TRBV7-2 with TRBJ2-7; 7 bases in the middle match TRBD2. The CDR3 is CASSAVLASEQYF. The DNA reads as follows: TGTGCCAGCAGCGCCGTACTAGCGTCGGAGCAGTACTTC.